These 9 T cell receptor beta chains came from one sample sequenced in a study of blood T cell repertoires in COVID-19. Sequencing used immunoSEQ multiplex PCR; TCRdb keeps in-frame clones, though not all of them. Of approximately 120,000 clones listed, 75% to 85% are singletons. What was sequenced was peripheral blood. The receptors derive from an elderly woman with active or convalescent COVID-19.

The chain is built from TRBV25-1 and TRBJ1-1, with TRBD1 matching over 9 bases. Losses at the gene ends were 3 bases for V and 5 bases for J; bases not matched to a gene: 4. The CDR3 has 14 residues. The V gene's germline CDR1 is MGHDK and CDR2 SYGVNS. The CDR3 region has the DNA TGTGCCAGCAGTGAGACAGGGGGATATACTGAAGCTTTCTTT. It yields the protein CASSETGGYTEAFF.

CDR3 nucleotide sequence: TGTGCCAGCAGCCCAGCCGGGACTAGCGGGAGAGATACGCAGTATTTT. Its protein product is CASSPAGTSGRDTQYF. The J gene is TRBJ2-3, the V gene TRBV5-4; TRBD2 agrees at 14 bases. The J segment lost 5 bases and the V segment lost 4 bases, leaving 6 bases of the junction unmatched. The germline V gene has CDR1 SGHNT and CDR2 YYREEE (reference sequence). The CDR3 runs 16 residues.

The rearrangement links TRBV10-1 to TRBJ2-1; 11 bases align to TRBD2. Looked up from germline, CDR1 is WNHNN and CDR2 is SYGVQD (reference sequence). The CDR3 is 21 residues long. Losses at the gene ends were 8 bases for V and 0 bases for J; bases not matched to a gene: 21. The CDR3 is CASQPTGLAGPMVFSYNEQFF. The DNA for the CDR3 is TGCGCCAGCCAACCCACCGGACTAGCGGGCCCGATGGTTTTCTCCTACAATGAGCAGTTCTTC.

The chain carries TRBV27 and TRBJ1-1, with 7 bases lining up with TRBD1. V was clipped by 9 bases and J by 0 bases; unmatched bases: 4. In germline, CDR1 is MNHEY, CDR2 SMNVEV (reference sequence). The CDR3 has 13 amino acids. The CDR3 nucleotides read TGTGCCAGTCGGGACAGCCTGAACACTGAAGCTTTCTTT. Its protein is CASRDSLNTEAFF.

In this sample, this clone turned up once. The chain employs TRBV12-5 and TRBJ2-7, with a possible D match to TRBD1 (6 bases). Germline V gene data show CDR1 as LGHNT and CDR2 as FRNRAP. Trimming took off 1 base at V and 4 bases at J, with 8 bases between the two ends. The CDR3 is 13 amino acids. CDR3 nucleotide sequence: TGTGCTAGTGGTTTGGGGGGGACATACGAGCAGTACTTC. This encodes CASGLGGTYEQYF.

The genes are TRBV19 and TRBJ2-7; maybe TRBD2 (6 bases). Trimming took 5 bases from V and 5 from J, leaving 22 bases between them. The CDR3 is 16 amino acids. Germline V gene data show CDR1 as LNHDA and CDR2 as SQIVND (reference sequence). The CDR3 sequence: CASSPLADTGLNEQYF. The CDR3 nucleotides read TGTGCCAGTAGTCCTTTAGCGGACACGGGGCTGAACGAGCAGTACTTC.

This chain links TRBV10-2 with TRBJ2-1, with 12 bases that match TRBD2. The CDR3 covers 16 residues. Germline loops: CDR1 WSHSY, CDR2 SAAADI. J lost 4 bases, V lost 6 bases, and 7 bases had no gene match. Here the CDR3 DNA reads TGCGCCAGCAGCACCGGGACTAGCGGGTTTTACAATGAGCAGTTCTTC. It yields the protein CASSTGTSGFYNEQFF.

The chain employs TRBV28 and TRBJ2-2, with 10 bases aligning to TRBD2. The V gene's germline CDR1 is MDHEN and CDR2 SYDVKM. The CDR3 has 17 amino acids. The V segment lost 3 bases and the J segment 2 bases; nucleotides outside the gene matches: 6. CDR3 loop: CASSFGLAGVNTGELFF. The CDR3 DNA is TGTGCCAGCAGTTTCGGGCTAGCGGGAGTCAACACCGGGGAGCTGTTTTTT.

J is TRBJ1-5 and V is TRBV28, with D possibly matching TRBD1 (6 bases). Germline V gene data show CDR1 as MDHEN and CDR2 as SYDVKM. The CDR3 contains 18 residues. V was trimmed by 3 bases and J by 5 bases, leaving 23 bases between them. In nucleotides, the CDR3 is TGTGCCAGCAGTTTTCTTTTTTGGGGACAAAAACCCCATCAGCCCCAGCATTTT. Residues: CASSFLFWGQKPHQPQHF. Full variable domain (remainder filled in from reference TRBV28 and TRBJ1-5): DVKVTQSSRYLVKRTGEKVFLECVQDMDHENMFWYRQDPGLGLRLIYFSYDVKMKEKGDIPEGYSVSREKKERFSLILESASTNQTSMYLCASSFLFWGQKPHQPQHFGDGTRLSIL.